The 17 T cell receptor beta chains given below trace back to one sample, sequenced in a study of blood T cell repertoires in COVID-19. Using immunoSEQ multiplex PCR, the repertoire was profiled, and TCRdb retains in-frame clones only, with some absent. There are over 300,000 clones in the sample; 70% to 90% occur only once, and 6% to 9% lies in the top ten. The specimen sequenced was peripheral blood. The receptors derive from a human donor in a cohort sampled during active COVID-19.

This clone was counted a single time. V and J are TRBV19 and TRBJ1-2; D not certain. The germline gives CDR1 LNHDA, CDR2 SQIVND (reference sequence). The V end was cut by 7 bases, the J end by 0 bases, with 21 bases between. The CDR3 is made up of 17 amino acids. CDR3 residues: CASKKVTIALANYGYTF. The CDR3 DNA follows: TGTGCCAGTAAAAAAGTCACCATCGCCTTAGCTAACTATGGCTACACCTTC.

The gene calls are TRBV5-1 and TRBJ1-4; 7 bases align to TRBD1. V shed 0 bases and J 7 bases; nucleotides not matched to a gene: 3. This CDR3 is built from 14 residues. Germline V gene lookup returns CDR1 SGHRS and CDR2 YFSETQ. The CDR3 reads CASSLATGSEKLFF. The CDR3 DNA reads TGCGCCAGCAGCTTGGCGACAGGGTCTGAAAAACTGTTTTTT.

This rearrangement joins TRBV30 to TRBJ1-6; D is possibly TRBD1 (6 bases). Between the trimmed V and J ends, which lost 1 base and 8 bases, there was a span of 9 bases. Germline V gene lookup returns CDR1 GTSNPN and CDR2 SVGIG (reference sequence). The CDR3 extends over 13 amino acids. CDR3 nucleotides: TGTGCCTGGAGTGGACAGGTCCATTCACCCCTCCACTTT. Translated: CAWSGQVHSPLHF.

Only a few counts were recorded for this clone. The J gene is TRBJ2-1, the V gene TRBV29-1; 11 nucleotides line up with TRBD2. The CDR3 loop spans 16 amino acids. Germline V gene lookup returns CDR1 SQVTM and CDR2 ANQGSEA. With V trimmed by 7 bases and J by 4 bases, 12 bases remained unmatched. The CDR3 sequence: CSAPVQTSGAYNEQFF. CDR3 coding DNA: TGCAGCGCCCCGGTTCAGACTAGCGGGGCTTACAATGAGCAGTTCTTC.

V usage is TRBV4-2 and J usage is TRBJ2-6; perhaps TRBD2 as D (6 bases). CDR3 length equals 17 residues. Germline CDR1 and CDR2: LGHNA and YNFKEQ. The ends were cut back, 0 bases at V and 2 bases at J, with 11 bases in the middle. This chain's CDR3 is CASSQEGRRAGANVLTF. CDR3 in DNA: TGTGCCAGCAGCCAAGAGGGCAGGAGGGCTGGGGCCAACGTCCTGACTTTC.

This rearrangement joins TRBV19 to TRBJ1-1, with a tentative D call TRBD1 (6 bases). The CDR3 runs to 11 residues. The germline CDR1 and CDR2 sequences are LNHDA and SQIVND (reference sequence). Trimming removed 3 bases from V and 9 bases from J, with 8 bases in between. The CDR3 loop reads CASSIRDKAFF. The CDR3 bases are TGTGCCAGTAGTATCCGGGACAAAGCTTTCTTT.

CDR3 protein: CASSQDEERQFSGNTIYF. The CDR3, as DNA: TGTGCCAGCAGCCAAGATGAAGAGCGCCAGTTCTCTGGAAACACCATATATTTT. V and J are TRBV4-2 and TRBJ1-3, with no clear D. Trimming cost V 0 bases and J 0 bases, with 15 bases left between them. CDR3 length: 18 amino acids. Germline V lookup: CDR1 LGHNA, CDR2 YNFKEQ.

This chain links TRBV6-5 with TRBJ2-7; tentative D call: TRBD1 (6 bases). V lost 6 bases to trimming and J lost 5 bases, with 17 bases between them. CDR1 is MNHEY, CDR2 SVGAGI, per germline. The CDR3 covers 14 residues. The CDR3 reads CASSARTGSHEQYF. The CDR3 region has the DNA TGTGCCAGCAGCGCTCGTACAGGGTCCCACGAGCAGTACTTC.

The gene calls are TRBV2 and TRBJ1-4; weak D call: TRBD1 (5 bases). The CDR3 runs 18 residues. CDR1 and CDR2 from the germline V gene are SNHLY and FYNNEI. Between the trimmed V and J ends, which lost 3 bases and 0 bases, there was a span of 17 bases. The CDR3 bases are TGTGCCAGCAGTGAGGTCCTCCACAGGACCCCAACTAATGAAAAACTGTTTTTT. Translating it yields CASSEVLHRTPTNEKLFF. Drawing the rest from reference TRBV2 and TRBJ1-4, the complete variable domain is EPEVTQTPSHQVTQMGQEVILRCVPISNHLYFYWYRQILGQKVEFLVSFYNNEISEKSEIFDDQFSVERPDGSNFTLKIRSTKLEDSAMYFCASSEVLHRTPTNEKLFFGSGTQLSVL.

This rearrangement joins TRBV29-1 to TRBJ1-5, with D perhaps TRBD1 (6 bases). Trimming took off 4 bases at V and 3 bases at J, with 7 bases between the two ends. Germline V CDR1 and CDR2: SQVTM, ANQGSEA. The CDR3 is made up of 12 amino acids. DNA of the CDR3: TGCAGCGTTGGGGACATCAATCAGCCCCAGCATTTT. Translating gives CSVGDINQPQHF.

The V and J genes are TRBV5-6 and TRBJ1-1; D is unclear. The germline V gene encodes CDR1 SGHDT and CDR2 YYEEEE. Trimming stripped 4 bases from V and 4 bases from J, with 11 bases between. This CDR3 spans 13 amino acids. The CDR3 DNA reads TGTGCCAGCAGCCCTAGTTCGGGCACTGAAGCTTTCTTT. Protein product: CASSPSSGTEAFF.

The chain joins TRBV2 to TRBJ2-1, with 7 positions matching TRBD1. There are 12 residues in the CDR3. The V segment lost 5 bases and the J segment 6 bases; nucleotides outside the gene matches: 1. CDR1 is SNHLY and CDR2 is FYNNEI in the germline V gene. CDR3 sequence: CASSRDSNEQFF. The CDR3 coding sequence is TGTGCCAGCAGTAGGGACAGCAATGAGCAGTTCTTC.

The chain has TRBV5-1 and TRBJ1-3, with D unclear. V lost 3 bases to trimming and J lost 8 bases, with 18 bases between them. This CDR3 contains 15 residues. Germline V CDR1 and CDR2: SGHRS, YFSETQ. CDR3 sequence (DNA): TGCGCCAGCAGCTCTGGGCCCGGTGTTTCGGACACCATATATTTT. Its protein product is CASSSGPGVSDTIYF.

The chain combines TRBV30 with TRBJ2-2; D not resolved. CDR3 length equals 14 residues. The germline V gene has CDR1 GTSNPN and CDR2 SVGIG (reference sequence). The ends were cut back, 8 bases at V and 6 bases at J, with 19 bases in the middle. CDR3: CALEADLHPGELFF. CDR3 in DNA: TGTGCCCTCGAGGCCGACCTTCACCCCGGGGAGCTGTTTTTT.

The chain carries TRBV9 and TRBJ2-3, with TRBD2 matching over 15 bases. V was pared by 4 bases and J by 10 bases, with 4 bases of the junction left unmatched. The CDR3 is made up of 14 amino acids. Germline assignment: CDR1 SGDLS and CDR2 YYNGEE. Here the CDR3 reads CASSLRTSGGAQYF. In nucleotides, the CDR3 is TGTGCCAGCAGCCTTCGGACTAGCGGGGGGGCGCAGTATTTT.

The V gene is TRBV2, the J gene TRBJ1-5; D gene uncertain. Germline V gene sequence: CDR1 SNHLY, CDR2 FYNNEI. V was clipped by 5 bases and J by 0 bases, with 11 bases between them. This CDR3 spans 15 amino acids. The CDR3 loop is CASSRTDYSNQPQHF. The CDR3 coding sequence is TGTGCCAGCAGTCGAACAGATTATAGCAATCAGCCCCAGCATTTT.

The chain joins TRBV2 to TRBJ1-2, with a possible D match to TRBD1 (5 bases). Trimming pared 6 bases from V and 3 bases from J, leaving 11 bases between. The germline CDR1 and CDR2 sequences are SNHLY and FYNNEI. This CDR3 comprises 13 residues. The CDR3 reads CASRGGGDYGYTF. The CDR3 nucleotides read TGTGCCAGCAGGGGCGGAGGGGACTATGGCTACACCTTC.